A selection of T cell receptor beta chains follows, all from one sample in a study of T cell responses to AZD1222 COVID-19 vaccine. This table comes from immunoSEQ multiplex PCR, and its TCRdb copy is limited to in-frame clones, with some not included. The data contain about 110,000 clones, around 80% of them singletons. The sequencing used peripheral blood, collected on day 0 of AZD1222 vaccination. These receptors were collected from an adult in good health. Each CDR3 is given with its conserved first and last residue. A D gene is named only where the DNA matches it firmly. Size values are once, few and many counts, or a class for expanded clones, and some rows have none.

D	size	J	V	CDR3	DNA
NA	NA	TRBJ1-2	TRBV20-1	CSASLGGHYGYTF	TGCAGTGCTAGTCTGGGAGGCCACTATGGCTACACCTTC
TRBD1	NA	TRBJ1-3	TRBV28	CASSPPGTGFGNTIYF	TGTGCCAGCAGTCCACCGGGGACAGGCTTTGGAAACACCATATATTTT
NA	NA	TRBJ1-4	TRBV5-6	CASMEAGIPNEKLFF	TGTGCCAGCATGGAAGCGGGGATCCCTAATGAAAAACTGTTTTTT
NA	NA	TRBJ1-5	TRBV28	CASSLNQRRPQHF	TGTGCCAGCAGTTTAAATCAGCGGAGGCCCCAGCATTTT
TRBD1	NA	TRBJ1-6	TRBV12-3/TRBV12-4	CASSFTGVSPLHF	TGTGCCAGCAGTTTCACAGGGGTCTCACCCCTCCACTTT
NA	NA	TRBJ1-2	TRBV1	CTSSHGDRGLYGYTF	TGCACCAGCAGCCATGGCGACAGGGGGCTTTATGGCTACACCTTC
NA	NA	TRBJ2-3	TRBV7-2	CASSQDHDTQYF	TGTGCCAGCAGCCAAGACCACGATACGCAGTATTTT
TRBD2	NA	TRBJ2-5	TRBV7-6	CASSSRPLAGGTEETQYF	TGTGCCAGCAGCTCCCGCCCCCTAGCGGGGGGGACCGAAGAGACCCAGTACTTC
TRBD2	NA	TRBJ2-7	TRBV11-3	CASSRGLNYEQYF	TGTGCCAGCAGCCGGGGACTAAACTACGAGCAGTACTTC
NA	few	TRBJ2-1	TRBV4-2	CASSQDLAWDEQFF	TGTGCCAGCAGCCAAGATTTAGCGTGGGATGAGCAGTTCTTC
TRBD2	NA	TRBJ2-1	TRBV7-2	CASSSKVLAGSYNEQFF	TGTGCCAGCAGCTCCAAAGTCCTAGCGGGGAGTTACAATGAGCAGTTCTTC
NA	NA	TRBJ2-5	TRBV24-1	CATSDWRELQETQYF	TGTGCCACCAGTGATTGGAGGGAACTCCAAGAGACCCAGTACTTC
NA	NA	TRBJ2-4	TRBV5-6	CASSLEGWGARAKNIQYF	TGTGCCAGCAGCTTGGAGGGCTGGGGGGCTCGAGCCAAAAACATTCAGTACTTC
NA	once	TRBJ1-5	TRBV28	CASRTGWSQPQHF	TGTGCCAGCAGAACAGGGTGGAGTCAGCCCCAGCATTTT
TRBD1	few	TRBJ2-3	TRBV6-2/TRBV6-3	CASSFPGDRVKDTQYF	TGTGCCAGCAGTTTTCCCGGGGACAGGGTTAAAGATACGCAGTATTTT
TRBD2	NA	TRBJ2-2	TRBV5-1	CASSSLTGGLTGELFF	TGCGCCAGCAGCTCCCTTACCGGGGGGTTGACCGGGGAGCTGTTTTTT
NA	NA	TRBJ1-1	TRBV11-2	CASSLSGSGVTEAFF	TGTGCCAGCAGCTTATCGGGTTCGGGGGTGACTGAAGCTTTCTTT
NA	NA	TRBJ2-7	TRBV7-9	CASSLLNSEQYF	TGTGCCAGCAGCCTCCTAAACTCCGAGCAGTACTTC
TRBD1	NA	TRBJ1-4	TRBV19	CASSRTGGTNEKLFF	TGTGCCAGTAGCCGCACAGGGGGAACTAATGAAAAACTGTTTTTT
NA	few	TRBJ2-2	TRBV5-5	CASSLLITGADTGELFF	TGTGCCAGCAGCTTGTTGATTACGGGAGCGGACACCGGGGAGCTGTTTTTT
NA	NA	TRBJ1-4	TRBV11-2	CASSLVSGLTNEKLFF	TGTGCCAGCAGCTTAGTGTCAGGACTAACTAATGAAAAACTGTTTTTT
NA	NA	TRBJ1-2	TRBV7-9	CASSHGLGKMDGYTF	TGTGCCAGCAGCCACGGGCTTGGGAAGATGGATGGCTACACCTTC
NA	few	TRBJ2-3	TRBV24-1	CATEQVDTQYF	TGTGCCACGGAACAAGTAGATACGCAGTATTTT
TRBD2	NA	TRBJ2-7	TRBV7-2	CASSLATSGPNF	TGTGCCAGCAGCTTAGCGACTAGCGGGCCTAACTTC
NA	NA	TRBJ1-1	TRBV19	CASSIPAGVHTEAFF	TGTGCCAGTAGTATACCGGCAGGCGTTCACACTGAAGCTTTCTTT
NA	NA	TRBJ2-7	TRBV19	CASSSGPYEQYF	TGTGCCAGTAGTTCGGGTCCCTACGAGCAGTACTTC
NA	NA	TRBJ2-5	TRBV7-7	CASSLVNQETQYF	TGTGCCAGCAGCTTAGTTAACCAAGAGACCCAGTACTTC
NA	NA	TRBJ2-6	TRBV27	CASSSMGSGANVLTF	TGTGCCAGCAGTTCAATGGGTTCCGGGGCCAACGTCCTGACTTTC
NA	NA	TRBJ1-1	TRBV6-5	CASSWSGETEAFF	TGTGCCAGCAGTTGGTCAGGGGAAACTGAAGCTTTCTTT
NA	NA	TRBJ2-7	TRBV7-3	CASSPPGGDEQYF	TGTGCCAGCAGCCCCCCCGGAGGGGATGAGCAGTACTTC
TRBD1	NA	TRBJ1-6	TRBV9	CASSAGQVNSPLHF	TGTGCCAGCAGCGCGGGACAGGTTAATTCACCCCTCCACTTT
NA	NA	TRBJ1-1	TRBV27	CATRGSMNTEAFF	TGTGCCACACGGGGCAGCATGAACACTGAAGCTTTCTTT
NA	NA	TRBJ1-5	TRBV10-3	CAIRGEGGNQPQHF	TGTGCCATCCGGGGTGAAGGAGGCAATCAGCCCCAGCATTTT
NA	NA	TRBJ1-6	TRBV3-1/TRBV3-2	CASNQDRISPLHF	TGTGCCAGCAACCAAGATCGGATTTCACCCCTCCACTTT
NA	NA	TRBJ2-7	TRBV7-2	CASSTDGGGQEQYF	TGTGCCAGCAGCACCGATGGGGGGGGACAGGAGCAGTACTTC
NA	NA	TRBJ1-1	TRBV30	CAWSGGRWTEAFF	TGTGCCTGGAGTGGGGGCAGGTGGACTGAAGCTTTCTTT
TRBD2	NA	TRBJ2-2	TRBV5-1	CASSRTSSIGELFF	TGCGCCAGCAGCAGGACTAGTTCCATCGGGGAGCTGTTTTTT
NA	NA	TRBJ2-1	TRBV4-1	CASSQDGVGPLSYNEQFF	TGCGCCAGCAGCCAAGATGGTGTAGGCCCACTTTCCTACAATGAGCAGTTCTTC
NA	NA	TRBJ1-6	TRBV11-2	CASSLVGGTSSYNSPLHF	TGTGCCAGCAGCTTAGTGGGGGGGACTAGCTCCTATAATTCACCCCTCCACTTT
TRBD2	NA	TRBJ2-3	TRBV7-2	CASSSLAGAADTQYF	TGTGCCAGCAGCTCGCTAGCGGGAGCGGCAGATACGCAGTATTTT
TRBD1	NA	TRBJ2-7	TRBV19	CASSTRQGAAYEQYF	TGTGCCAGTAGTACCCGTCAGGGGGCAGCCTACGAGCAGTACTTC
NA	NA	TRBJ2-7	TRBV7-8	CASTGRVSYEQYF	TGTGCCAGCACAGGGCGGGTGTCCTACGAGCAGTACTTC
NA	few	TRBJ1-6	TRBV25-1	CASSETMNSPLHF	TGTGCCAGCAGTGAAACTATGAATTCACCCCTCCACTTT
NA	NA	TRBJ2-7	TRBV7-2	CASSFAYEQYF	TGTGCCAGCAGCTTCGCCTACGAGCAGTACTTC
TRBD1	once	TRBJ2-7	TRBV19	CASNPRGTGSYEQYF	TGTGCCAGTAACCCAAGAGGGACAGGATCTTACGAGCAGTACTTC
NA	NA	TRBJ1-5	TRBV4-3	CASSQSRGSGQPQHF	TGCGCCAGCAGCCAATCAAGGGGGTCTGGACAGCCCCAGCATTTT
NA	once	TRBJ1-1	TRBV7-3	CASSLSSGAGTEAFF	TGTGCCAGCAGCTTAAGCTCCGGGGCGGGCACTGAAGCTTTCTTT
NA	few	TRBJ2-5	TRBV19	CASSPATSGGTQYF	TGTGCCAGTAGCCCCGCAACCTCCGGAGGGACCCAGTACTTC
NA	NA	TRBJ2-4	TRBV19	CASSRPARAGAKNIQYF	TGTGCCAGTAGTAGGCCCGCCCGGGCAGGGGCCAAAAACATTCAGTACTTC
NA	NA	TRBJ2-2	TRBV15	CATSSGFRGAWDTGELFF	TGTGCCACCAGCAGTGGATTTCGAGGGGCGTGGGACACCGGGGAGCTGTTTTTT
NA	NA	TRBJ2-2	TRBV19	CASTSEQGTGDTGELFF	NA
TRBD1	NA	TRBJ1-1	TRBV28	CASSLVSRGQGARGAFF	TGTGCCAGCAGTTTAGTTAGTCGGGGACAGGGGGCGCGAGGAGCTTTCTTT
NA	NA	TRBJ2-2	TRBV4-1	CASSQVTSTGELFF	TGCGCCAGCAGCCAGGTGACTAGCACCGGGGAGCTGTTTTTT
TRBD1	NA	TRBJ2-7	TRBV7-2	CASSSRQGQYYEQYF	TGTGCCAGCAGCTCAAGACAGGGTCAATACTACGAGCAGTACTTC
TRBD2	NA	TRBJ2-3	TRBV4-2	CASSPPPTAGGPSYFTDTQYF	TGTGCCAGCAGCCCTCCCCCCACAGCGGGAGGGCCGAGTTATTTCACAGATACGCAGTATTTT
TRBD1	NA	TRBJ1-1	TRBV4-3	CASSQETGQGWTEAFF	TGCGCCAGCAGCCAGGAAACAGGACAGGGCTGGACTGAAGCTTTCTTT
NA	few	TRBJ1-1	TRBV6-5	CASRLHRANTEAFF	TGTGCCAGCAGATTACACAGGGCGAACACTGAAGCTTTCTTT